The rows below give T cell receptor beta chains drawn from one sample of a study of blood T cell repertoires in COVID-19. Clones were read by immunoSEQ multiplex PCR, and TCRdb kept only the in-frame ones, dropping some. The sample consists of some 130,000 clones, roughly 90% of them appearing once. The sequencing input was peripheral blood. Source of these receptors: a man between 65 and 85 years old with active COVID-19. Both conserved end residues are part of each CDR3. D genes are given only for firm matches. Rows give clone size only sometimes, using once, few, many, or a class for an expanded clone.

>NA|NA|TRBJ1-1|TRBV30
CAWRPPGVRRTEAFF
TGTGCCTGGAGACCCCCTGGAGTTCGACGAACTGAAGCTTTCTTT
>NA|NA|TRBJ2-7|TRBV25-1
CASGRESYEQYF
TGTGCCAGTGGACGGGAATCCTACGAGCAGTACTTC
>once|TRBD2|TRBJ2-3|TRBV9
CASSVMGLAATDTQYF
TGTGCCAGCAGCGTCATGGGACTAGCGGCGACAGATACGCAGTATTTT
>NA|TRBD2|TRBJ2-5|TRBV5-1
CASSLARTSGEIQETQYF
TGCGCCAGCAGCTTGGCCAGGACTAGCGGAGAGATTCAAGAGACCCAGTACTTC
>NA|NA|TRBJ1-2|TRBV28
CASSRPFLTVYYGYTF
TGTGCCAGCAGCCGCCCATTCCTCACAGTATACTATGGCTACACCTTC
>NA|TRBD1|TRBJ1-1|TRBV9
CASSPGPGQGAEAFF
TGTGCCAGCAGCCCGGGACCGGGACAGGGGGCTGAAGCTTTCTTT
>NA|NA|TRBJ2-5|TRBV5-4
CASSPMVGVGGETQYF
TGTGCCAGCAGCCCGATGGTGGGAGTGGGCGGGGAGACCCAGTACTTC
>few|NA|TRBJ2-7|TRBV28
CASSSRGAGSYEQYF
TGTGCCAGCAGTTCCCGGGGTGCAGGATCCTACGAGCAGTACTTC
>NA|NA|TRBJ1-3|TRBV5-8
CASPRSRASGNTIYF
TGTGCCAGCCCCCGCAGCAGGGCCTCTGGAAACACCATATATTTT
>once|NA|TRBJ1-4|TRBV28
CASSLVGAGEKLFF
TGTGCCAGCAGTTTAGTGGGGGCAGGGGAAAAACTGTTTTTT
>NA|NA|TRBJ2-5|TRBV5-4
CASSPGGSQETQYF
TGTGCCAGCAGCCCAGGGGGGTCCCAAGAGACCCAGTACTTC
>once|NA|TRBJ2-1|TRBV6-5
CASRGTVYNEQFF
TGTGCCAGTCGCGGGACAGTATACAATGAGCAGTTCTTC
>NA|NA|TRBJ2-2|TRBV28
CASSSRGGSHTGELFF
TGTGCCAGCAGTTCGCGAGGGGGTTCTCACACCGGGGAGCTGTTTTTT
>NA|NA|TRBJ2-3|TRBV7-3
CASSLLSGDTQYF
TGTGCCAGCAGCCTCCTCTCCGGAGATACGCAGTATTTT
>NA|TRBD1|TRBJ1-1|TRBV29-1
CSVERADRGGTEAFF
TGCAGCGTTGAAAGAGCGGACAGGGGGGGCACTGAAGCTTTCTTT
>NA|TRBD1|TRBJ2-3|TRBV7-8
CASSSGGSRGFRTDTQYF
TGTGCCAGCAGCTCAGGGGGCAGTCGGGGATTTCGCACAGATACGCAGTATTTT
>few|NA|TRBJ2-2|TRBV2
CATSLENTGELFF
TGTGCCACCTCTCTAGAGAACACCGGGGAGCTGTTTTTT
>NA|NA|TRBJ2-1|TRBV30
CAWSAGQSSYNEQFF
TGTGCCTGGAGTGCCGGACAGAGCTCCTACAATGAGCAGTTCTTC
>NA|NA|TRBJ2-7|TRBV11-2
CASSLGLSGRDEQYF
TGTGCCAGCAGCTTGGGGCTATCAGGTCGCGACGAGCAGTACTTC
>NA|NA|TRBJ1-6|TRBV15
CATSREGAESPLHF
TGTGCCACCAGCAGAGAGGGGGCGGAATCACCCCTCCACTTT
>NA|NA|TRBJ2-3|TRBV19
CASSMRLIPTDTQYF
TGTGCCAGTAGTATGAGGCTAATCCCCACAGATACGCAGTATTTT
>NA|TRBD1|TRBJ1-2|TRBV7-9
CASSLDRGPGYTF
TGTGCCAGCAGCTTAGACAGGGGCCCTGGCTACACCTTC
>NA|TRBD1|TRBJ2-1|TRBV5-4
CASSFGTGRWEQFF
TGTGCCAGCAGCTTCGGGACAGGGCGCTGGGAGCAGTTCTTC
>NA|NA|TRBJ2-7|TRBV6-2/TRBV6-3
CASSPGQPYEQYF
TGTGCCAGCAGTCCGGGACAACCCTACGAGCAGTACTTC
>NA|TRBD2|TRBJ2-3|TRBV2
CASSESSGKGTDTQYF
TGTGCCAGCAGTGAAAGTAGCGGGAAAGGCACAGATACGCAGTATTTT
>NA|NA|TRBJ1-1|TRBV7-8
CASSRILIDTEAFF
TGTGCCAGCAGTAGAATTTTAATCGACACTGAAGCTTTCTTT
>once|TRBD1|TRBJ2-3|TRBV14
CASSTRQGVEGTDTQYF
TGTGCCAGCAGCACACGACAGGGGGTAGAAGGCACAGATACGCAGTATTTT
>NA|NA|TRBJ1-1|TRBV28
CASSRPVGGADTEAFF
TGTGCCAGCAGCCGCCCAGTTGGAGGGGCGGACACTGAAGCTTTCTTT
>NA|TRBD1|TRBJ1-5|TRBV4-1
CASSQDSPSQGASNQPQHF
TGCGCCAGCAGCCAAGATTCCCCGAGCCAGGGGGCTTCCAATCAGCCCCAGCATTTT
>NA|NA|TRBJ1-1|TRBV25-1
CASSEHRFTEAFF
TGTGCCAGCAGTGAACACAGGTTCACTGAAGCTTTCTTT
>NA|NA|TRBJ1-5|TRBV28
CASSLTAGISNQPQHF
TGTGCCAGCAGTTTAACTGCAGGGATTAGCAATCAGCCCCAGCATTTT
>NA|TRBD1|TRBJ2-7|TRBV28
CASSPDRGHEQYF
TGTGCCAGCAGCCCGGACAGGGGGCACGAGCAGTACTTC
>NA|NA|TRBJ1-1|TRBV5-1
CASSKTVLTEAFF
TGCGCCAGCAGCAAGACAGTGTTAACTGAAGCTTTCTTT
>NA|NA|TRBJ2-4|TRBV20-1
CSARVKNIQYF
TGCAGCGCCAGGGTGAAAAACATTCAGTACTTC
>few|NA|TRBJ2-3|TRBV27
CASSLFERSTSTDTQYF
TGTGCCAGCAGTTTATTTGAGAGGAGTACTAGCACAGATACGCAGTATTTT
>NA|TRBD1|TRBJ1-2|TRBV28
CASSRGQGRYGYTF
TGTGCCAGCAGTCGAGGACAGGGACGATATGGCTACACCTTC
>NA|NA|TRBJ1-1|TRBV3-1/TRBV3-2
CASSRDRGNTEAFF
TGTGCCAGCAGCAGAGATAGGGGAAACACTGAAGCTTTCTTT
>NA|NA|TRBJ1-5|TRBV6-2/TRBV6-3
CASSSTGGTSNQPQHF
TGTGCCAGCAGTTCCACGGGGGGGACGAGCAATCAGCCCCAGCATTTT
>once|TRBD1|TRBJ2-7|TRBV19
CASRDRGKIHEQYF
TGTGCCAGTAGGGACAGGGGAAAAATCCACGAGCAGTACTTC